Included here is one T cell receptor (beta chain) sequence, with context. The target antigen is unknown. Clones were read by immunoSEQ multiplex PCR, and TCRdb kept only the in-frame ones, dropping some. Seen here are 490,000 or so clones, 70% to 85% observed once, and the top ten hold about 12%. This sample stems from a study of shared clonotypes between healthy human individuals. General study findings and limits: Owing to a small donor count, the genetic and exposure-history diversity represented was limited.

The trim removed 3 bases at V and 5 bases at J, leaving 3 bases unmatched. The CDR3 runs to 14 residues. Germline lookup yields CDR1 KGHSH and CDR2 LQKENI. The sample comprised PBMCs. The receptor was isolated from a woman between 35 and 50 years old in good health. Some clones in this sample may be carry-over from other donors' samples. The chain has TRBV18 and TRBJ2-5; 10 nucleotides line up with TRBD1. In DNA, the CDR3 is TGTGCCAGCTCACCGACAGGGGGCACGGAGACCCAGTACTTC. Its protein is CASSPTGGTETQYF.